This entry features one T cell receptor (beta chain) sequence. Its specificity is not known. The data belong to a study of T cells in localized non-small cell lung cancer. There are 15 residues in the CDR3. Germline CDR1 is MDHEN and CDR2 is SYDVKM. V lost 8 bases and J 2 bases, leaving 18 bases between the germline ends. The repertoire was sequenced with immunoSEQ multiplex PCR; TCRdb's copy has only in-frame clones and lacks some. Of about 36,000 clones in the sample, roughly 85% were seen once. Study findings and constraints: In adjacent lung, a median roughly 53 of the top 100 tumor clones were found. Clonality of T cells reached its maximum in uninvolved adjacent lung, surpassing tumor. Prolonged overall survival went with higher T cell density in the blood. Sequence data derive from only one tumor region, so heterogeneity remains possible.

The receptor comes from a woman aged 35 to 70 with stage I lung adenocarcinoma. Here the sequenced sample was peripheral blood, taken before any cancer treatment. This chain joins TRBV28 and TRBJ2-5; TRBD1 or TRBD2 may be the D gene (6 bases each). CDR3 region: CASGRGHSVQETQYF. CDR3 sequence (DNA): TGTGCCAGCGGACGGGGGCACTCTGTTCAAGAGACCCAGTACTTC.